The sequence of this TCR beta chain was determined in a study of T cell responses to AZD1222 COVID-19 vaccine. Sequenced by immunoSEQ multiplex PCR; TCRdb stores in-frame clones only, minus some. The sample consists of more than 150,000 clones, 85% to 90% of them appearing once. About this clone itself: Its antigen is still unknown.

Trimming removed 1 base from V and 4 bases from J, with 14 bases in between. The CDR3 contains 14 residues. CDR1 GTSNPN and CDR2 SVGIG come from the germline V gene (reference sequence). Notes on the study in general: In a largely white British group with more females than males, clonal diversity was possibly underestimated. No repertoire was sampled before or during the peak T cell response, only after it.

Sequences were derived from peripheral blood, sampled on day 0 of AZD1222 vaccination. The TCR sequence derives from an adult in good health. The chain is built from TRBV30 and TRBJ2-7; D is possibly TRBD1 (5 bases). CDR3 in amino acids: CAWSDPGLMYEQYF. In nucleotides, the CDR3 is TGTGCCTGGAGTGACCCAGGGTTAATGTACGAGCAGTACTTC.